The table lists the clone carrying this T cell receptor (beta chain) with a few counts. The data originate from a study of T cells in Graves' hyperthyroidism and ophthalmopathy. TCR beta CDR3 regions were amplified from RNA. The primer set for the first-round RT-PCR of the TCR CDR3 was HTBI. TCRdb re-called the multiplex PCR reads through MiXCR, storing one row per CDR3 protein. This sample yields more than 300,000 distinct CDR3 sequences, of which roughly 17% are seen a single time; roughly 35% belongs to the top ten. This CDR3 has 14 amino acids. V dropped 4 bases and J dropped 6; count of bases not matched to a gene: 4. The germline V gene has CDR1 SEHNR and CDR2 FQNEAQ (reference sequence).

This sequence originates from a woman in her 30s with Graves' hyperthyroidism that later progressed to Graves' ophthalmopathy. The sequenced material came from blood. The V call is TRBV7-9, the J call TRBJ1-2; 11 bases agree with TRBD1. This CDR3 reads CASSSMDRGHGYTF. The CDR3 nucleotides are TGTGCCAGCAGCTCCATGGACAGGGGGCATGGCTACACCTTC.